This T cell receptor (beta chain) was identified during a study of blood T cell repertoires in COVID-19. Overall study: Both acute and convalescent COVID-19 samples were obtained from the United States, Italy and Spain.

Source study methods: Estimates of nucleated cell counts were drawn from the amplification of reference gene primers. The assay was immunoSEQ multiplex PCR, and TCRdb's table has in-frame clones only and misses some. That table is the source of V, J and clone size, and D and trimming were worked out from the DNA. There are about 110,000 clones in the sample; less than 75% occur only once, and about 1.8% lies in the top ten. This clone was detected once. Germline V lookup: CDR1 SNHLY, CDR2 FYNNEI. With 6 bases removed from V and 1 base from J, the gap between germline ends came to 12 bases. The CDR3 totals 14 residues.

The sequence derives from a woman in her thirties or forties with acute or convalescent COVID-19. The V and J genes are TRBV2 and TRBJ2-5; weak D call: TRBD1 (6 bases). The source material was peripheral blood. CDR3 bases: TGTGCCAGCAGCAACAGGGACCTCCAAGAGACCCAGTACTTC. Protein sequence: CASSNRDLQETQYF.